The 32 T cell receptor beta chains below all came from one sample that was sequenced in a study of blood T cell repertoires in COVID-19. The assay was immunoSEQ multiplex PCR, and TCRdb's table has in-frame clones only and misses some. The sample lists under 95,000 clones, over 75% occurring once. Sequencing was done on a sample of peripheral blood. The receptors shown here come from a human donor with acute or convalescent COVID-19. The donor label of this sample is uncertain.

V gene TRBV5-4 combines with J gene TRBJ1-4, with TRBD1 matching 9 bases. CDR1 is SGHNT, CDR2 YYREEE, per germline (reference sequence). This CDR3 contains 14 residues. The ends lost 3 bases at V and 8 bases at J; junction bases unmatched: 5. The CDR3 region is CASSSGQGIEKLFF. The CDR3 bases are TGTGCCAGCAGCTCTGGACAGGGGATAGAAAAACTGTTTTTT.

The rearrangement links TRBV7-9 to TRBJ1-2; D is unclear. The germline CDR1 and CDR2 sequences are SEHNR and FQNEAQ (reference sequence). This CDR3 has 16 residues. The V gene lost 0 bases and the J gene lost 3 bases, with 14 bases spanning the gap. CDR3 bases: TGTGCCAGCAGCTTAGCGGCGGGGAGGGCTTACTATGGCTACACCTTC. Residues: CASSLAAGRAYYGYTF. The full variable domain, completed using reference TRBV7-9 and TRBJ1-2, is DTGVSQNPRHKITKRGQNVTFRCDPISEHNRLYWYRQTLGQGPEFLTYFQNEAQLEKSRLLSDRFSAERPKGSFSTLEIQRTEQGDSAMYLCASSLAAGRAYYGYTFGSGTRLTVV.

The rearrangement uses TRBV27 and TRBJ1-1; maybe TRBD1 (5 bases). Germline assignment: CDR1 MNHEY and CDR2 SMNVEV (reference sequence). The germline V and J ends were trimmed by 2 bases and 2 bases, with 6 bases remaining between them. The CDR3 contains 13 residues. CDR3 protein: CASSLQGNTEAFF. CDR3 bases: TGTGCCAGCAGTTTACAGGGTAACACTGAAGCTTTCTTT.

V is TRBV9 and J is TRBJ1-6; tentative D call: TRBD1 (5 bases). This CDR3 region has 15 residues. In germline, CDR1 is SGDLS, CDR2 YYNGEE. With 3 bases removed from V and 9 bases from J, the gap between germline ends came to 16 bases. CDR3 sequence: CASSAAGSGVSPLHF. In DNA, the CDR3 is TGTGCCAGCAGCGCCGCAGGGTCGGGAGTTTCACCCCTCCACTTT.

This CDR3 is CSARGRGKLFF. DNA of the CDR3: TGCAGTGCTAGAGGCCGCGGAAAACTGTTTTTT. The gene calls are TRBV20-1 and TRBJ1-4; D remains unclear. The CDR3 length is 11 residues. V was clipped by 1 base and J by 10 bases, with 7 bases between them. CDR1 and CDR2 from the germline V gene are DFQATT and SNEGSKA (reference sequence).

The chain employs TRBV5-1 and TRBJ2-1, with 8 bases identical to TRBD2. Germline values: CDR1 SGHRS, CDR2 YFSETQ. Trimming took 3 bases from V and 5 from J; bases not matched to a gene: 7. The CDR3 sequence is 15 residues long. CDR3 region: CASSSVGGANNEQFF. The CDR3, as DNA: TGCGCCAGCAGCTCAGTCGGGGGGGCGAACAATGAGCAGTTCTTC. The full variable domain, completed using reference TRBV5-1 and TRBJ2-1, is KAGVTQTPRYLIKTRGQQVTLSCSPISGHRSVSWYQQTPGQGLQFLFEYFSETQRNKGNFPGRFSGRQFSNSRSEMNVSTLELGDSALYLCASSSVGGANNEQFFGPGTRLTVL.

V and J are TRBV7-9 and TRBJ1-3; tentative D call: TRBD1 (6 bases). CDR3 length: 15 residues. From germline, CDR1 is SEHNR and CDR2 FQNEAQ (reference sequence). The ends were cut back, 10 bases at V and 1 base at J, with 17 bases in the middle. The CDR3 nucleotides are TGTGCCATCAGGACAGCCAAAGGTTCTGGAAACACCATATATTTT. Translating gives CAIRTAKGSGNTIYF. Variable domain in full (rest from reference TRBV7-9 and TRBJ1-3): DTGVSQNPRHKITKRGQNVTFRCDPISEHNRLYWYRQTLGQGPEFLTYFQNEAQLEKSRLLSDRFSAERPKGSFSTLEIQRTEQGDSAMYLCAIRTAKGSGNTIYFGEGSWLTVV.

The genes are TRBV12-5 and TRBJ2-1; perhaps TRBD1 as D (5 bases). The CDR3 totals 19 residues. V gave up 0 bases and J gave up 0 bases, with 18 bases separating them. Per germline, CDR1 LGHNT and CDR2 FRNRAP. The CDR3 DNA follows: TGTGCTAGTGGTTTGGTGGTTGGGGCCCAGCGAAGCTCCTACAATGAGCAGTTCTTC. Its translation: CASGLVVGAQRSSYNEQFF.

The chain has TRBV5-5 and TRBJ1-1; TRBD1 aligns across 8 bases. Germline V gene lookup returns CDR1 SGHKS and CDR2 YYEKEE (reference sequence). The CDR3 contains 15 residues. V was pared by 1 base and J by 3 bases, with 5 bases of the junction left unmatched. The DNA of the CDR3 is TGTGCCAGCAGCTTGCGGACAGGGCGCTACACTGAAGCTTTCTTT. The encoded protein is CASSLRTGRYTEAFF.

This clone was seen just once. CDR3 bases: TGTGCCAGCAGCTATGGAGGCACTGAAGCTTTCTTT. Its protein is CASSYGGTEAFF. This rearrangement joins TRBV28 to TRBJ1-1; D is unclear. The CDR3 runs to 12 residues. The V end was cut by 6 bases, the J end by 4 bases, with 9 bases between. The V gene's germline CDR1 is MDHEN and CDR2 SYDVKM.

The chain uses TRBV7-3 and TRBJ2-1; TRBD2 aligns across 11 bases. The CDR3 extends over 15 amino acids. Per germline, CDR1 SGHTA and CDR2 FQGTGA. Losses at the gene ends were 4 bases for V and 8 bases for J; bases not matched to a gene: 7. DNA for the CDR3: TGTGCCAGCAGCTATTTAGCGGGGGGGTTTGATGAGCAGTTCTTC. It encodes CASSYLAGGFDEQFF.

The V gene is TRBV9, the J gene TRBJ1-4; D gene ambiguous. Trimming removed 0 bases from V and 7 bases from J, with 13 bases in between. The CDR3 spans 15 residues. Germline V lookup: CDR1 SGDLS, CDR2 YYNGEE. The CDR3 protein is CASSVAVSGSEKLFF. CDR3 bases: TGTGCCAGCAGCGTAGCAGTCAGCGGGAGTGAAAAACTGTTTTTT.

CDR3 loop: CATSDLGQGLPDTQYF. DNA of the CDR3: TGTGCCACCAGTGACCTCGGACAGGGCTTGCCAGATACGCAGTATTTT. This chain connects TRBV24-1 to TRBJ2-3; 8 nucleotides match TRBD1. The CDR3 has 16 residues. Germline V gene data show CDR1 as KGHDR and CDR2 as SFDVKD. The junction had 9 bases not matched to a gene; V was cut back by 4 bases and J by 4 bases.

The chain links TRBV30 to TRBJ1-5, with D possibly matching TRBD1 (5 bases). V was pared by 1 base and J by 5 bases, with 12 bases between. This CDR3 has 14 amino acids. CDR1 GTSNPN and CDR2 SVGIG come from the germline V gene (reference sequence). The CDR3 reads CAWSGLRGDQPQHF. Here the CDR3 DNA reads TGTGCCTGGAGTGGGTTACGGGGGGATCAGCCCCAGCATTTT.

V gene TRBV5-8 combines with J gene TRBJ2-2, with 10 bases lining up with TRBD1. The CDR3 has 16 residues. Germline values: CDR1 SGHTS, CDR2 YDEGEE. The J segment lost 3 bases and the V segment lost 4 bases, leaving 6 bases of the junction unmatched. CDR3 bases: TGTGCCAGCAGCCAGCGACAGGGGGCGTACACCGGGGAGCTGTTTTTT. It encodes CASSQRQGAYTGELFF.

The chain uses TRBV10-3 and TRBJ2-1, with D hard to call. From germline, CDR1 is ENHRY and CDR2 SYGVKD. This CDR3 is 12 amino acids long. V was cut by 7 bases and J by 7 bases, with 11 bases left in between. This chain's CDR3 is CAITGSGNEQFF. CDR3 in DNA: TGTGCCATCACTGGGTCCGGGAATGAGCAGTTCTTC.

For the CDR3, the DNA is TGTGCCAGCAGCTTAGTGCTAGCGAACTACAATGAGCAGTTCTTC. This codes for CASSLVLANYNEQFF. This rearrangement joins TRBV7-3 to TRBJ2-1, with D perhaps TRBD2 (6 bases). The CDR3 runs 15 residues. Germline assignment: CDR1 SGHTA and CDR2 FQGTGA. V was pared by 2 bases and J by 3 bases, with 11 bases between. Complete variable domain (other parts from reference TRBV7-3 and TRBJ2-1): GAGVSQTPSNKVTEKGKYVELRCDPISGHTALYWYRQSLGQGPEFLIYFQGTGAADDSGLPNDRFFAVRPEGSVSTLKIQRTERGDSAVYLCASSLVLANYNEQFFGPGTRLTVL.

The chain has TRBV18 and TRBJ2-4; 9 bases match TRBD1. Trimming cost V 4 bases and J 8 bases; bases outside gene matches: 9. The CDR3 is 15 amino acids. Germline V gene sequence: CDR1 KGHSH, CDR2 LQKENI. This CDR3 reads CASSLSGQGGDIQYF. The DNA for the CDR3 is TGTGCCAGCTCACTATCGGGACAGGGTGGTGACATTCAGTACTTC.

This rearrangement joins TRBV11-1 to TRBJ2-5; 7 bases agree with TRBD1. The V and J ends lost 7 bases and 1 base, in that order; junction bases with no gene match: 12. This CDR3 spans 16 amino acids. CDR1 is SGHAT, CDR2 FQDESV, per germline (reference sequence). Here the CDR3 reads CASTSHPGQSQETQYF. CDR3 DNA sequence: TGTGCCAGCACTTCTCACCCGGGACAGAGCCAAGAGACCCAGTACTTC.

The V and J genes are TRBV28 and TRBJ2-7, with 11 bases fitting TRBD1. From germline, CDR1 is MDHEN and CDR2 SYDVKM. The CDR3 is made up of 16 amino acids. V shed 2 bases, J shed 0 bases, and the junction held 3 bases outside the gene matches. CDR3 in amino acids: CASSLLGTGGSYEQYF. DNA of the CDR3: TGTGCCAGCAGTTTACTCGGGACAGGGGGCTCCTACGAGCAGTACTTC.

Here the CDR3 reads CASSSHSWRGTEKLFF. As DNA, the CDR3 is TGTGCCAGCAGCTCCCATAGCTGGCGGGGGACCGAAAAACTGTTTTTT. The rearrangement joins TRBV11-2 to TRBJ1-4, with D possibly being TRBD1 (5 bases). CDR3 length equals 16 residues. Germline V lookup: CDR1 SGHAT, CDR2 FQNNGV. Trimming took 4 bases from V and 8 from J, leaving 20 bases between them. Filled out from reference TRBV11-2 and TRBJ1-4, the complete variable domain reads EAGVAQSPRYKIIEKRQSVAFWCNPISGHATLYWYQQILGQGPKLLIQFQNNGVVDDSQLPKDRFSAERLKGVDSTLKIQPAKLEDSAVYLCASSSHSWRGTEKLFFGSGTQLSVL.

This chain links TRBV24-1 with TRBJ2-1; 8 bases map to TRBD1. The J segment lost 2 bases and the V segment lost 2 bases, leaving 7 bases of the junction unmatched. Per germline, CDR1 KGHDR and CDR2 SFDVKD. The CDR3 consists of 17 residues. The DNA of the CDR3 is TGTGCCACCAGTGATTCGACAGGGGTCCAAGCCTACAATGAGCAGTTCTTC. Amino acid sequence: CATSDSTGVQAYNEQFF.

The chain has TRBV6-5 and TRBJ2-7; 11 nucleotides line up with TRBD1. Germline V gene data show CDR1 as MNHEY and CDR2 as SVGAGI. The CDR3 has 14 amino acids. J gave up 4 bases and V 10 bases, and 9 bases lay outside the gene matches. CDR3 bases: TGTGCCACCGAGGGACAGGGGGGATCTTACGAGCAGTACTTC. It yields the protein CATEGQGGSYEQYF.

The CDR3 region has the DNA TGTGCCAGCAGCGTAGCTACGGGACAGGGGGGAGAGACCCAGTACTTC. This gives the protein CASSVATGQGGETQYF. This chain connects TRBV9 to TRBJ2-5, with 11 bases fitting TRBD1. Germline lookup yields CDR1 SGDLS and CDR2 YYNGEE. There are 16 residues in the CDR3. The junction had 5 bases not matched to a gene; V was cut back by 0 bases and J by 4 bases.

V gene TRBV7-8 combines with J gene TRBJ1-5, with TRBD1 matching over 8 bases. This CDR3 region has 15 residues. The V and J ends lost 5 bases and 2 bases, in that order; junction bases with no gene match: 5. Germline CDR1 is SGHVS and CDR2 is FQNEAQ. CDR3 sequence: CASSPGQGGNQPQHF. The CDR3 DNA reads as TGTGCCAGCAGCCCCGGACAGGGCGGCAATCAGCCCCAGCATTTT.

The chain joins TRBV19 to TRBJ1-1; 8 nucleotides line up with TRBD1. V gave up 5 bases and J gave up 5 bases; unmatched junction bases: 1. In germline, CDR1 is LNHDA, CDR2 SQIVND (reference sequence). This CDR3 spans 12 amino acids. The CDR3 is CASSGDRTEAFF. The CDR3 region has the DNA TGTGCCAGTAGTGGGGACAGGACTGAAGCTTTCTTT.

The chain has TRBV18 and TRBJ2-3; 7 bases agree with TRBD1. This CDR3 has 16 residues. From germline, CDR1 is KGHSH and CDR2 LQKENI. Trimming took 2 bases from V and 4 from J; bases not matched to a gene: 9. The DNA for the CDR3 is TGTGCCAGCTCACCAACGCTCAGGGGGAATCCAGATACGCAGTATTTT. Amino acid sequence: CASSPTLRGNPDTQYF.

The rearrangement uses TRBV5-1 and TRBJ2-1; D not resolved. The CDR3 consists of 16 residues. Germline CDR1 SGHRS, CDR2 YFSETQ. Trimming took off 0 bases at V and 5 bases at J, with 15 bases between the two ends. In nucleotides, the CDR3 is TGCGCCAGCAGCTTGGCCCCCATTAGAGGCGACAATGAGCAGTTCTTC. Amino acids: CASSLAPIRGDNEQFF.

This rearrangement joins TRBV6-5 to TRBJ2-1; 7 bases are shared with TRBD1. Germline CDR1 is MNHEY and CDR2 is SVGAGI. The CDR3 consists of 15 residues. V trimming: 4 bases; J trimming: 6 bases; junction bases outside the gene matches: 9. CDR3 amino acids: CASSLRGLGGNEQFF. The CDR3 nucleotides are TGTGCCAGCAGTTTGAGGGGGCTAGGTGGCAATGAGCAGTTCTTC.

The CDR3 DNA sequence: TGTGCCAGCAGCCGACAAACACCCTCTGGAAACACCATATATTTT. Residues: CASSRQTPSGNTIYF. The gene calls are TRBV5-4 and TRBJ1-3; D is uncertain. Germline CDR1 is SGHNT and CDR2 is YYREEE (reference sequence). The CDR3 extends over 15 amino acids. Trimming took off 4 bases at V and 0 bases at J, with 11 bases between the two ends.

This chain links TRBV2 with TRBJ2-2, with 7 bases matching TRBD2. Germline assignment: CDR1 SNHLY and CDR2 FYNNEI. The CDR3 runs 13 residues. J was trimmed by 7 bases and V by 6 bases; bases with no gene match: 5. CDR3 bases: TGTGCCAGCAGGGCCAGCGGGGTCGGGGAGCTGTTTTTT. Protein product: CASRASGVGELFF.

The rearrangement uses TRBV7-9 and TRBJ2-1, with 10 bases that match TRBD2. CDR3 length equals 14 residues. Germline loops: CDR1 SEHNR, CDR2 FQNEAQ (reference sequence). Trimming removed 1 base from V and 8 bases from J; junction bases left unmatched: 2. The CDR3 bases are TGTGCCAGCAGCTTAGTCCTAGCGGGGGATGAGCAGTTCTTC. Translating gives CASSLVLAGDEQFF.